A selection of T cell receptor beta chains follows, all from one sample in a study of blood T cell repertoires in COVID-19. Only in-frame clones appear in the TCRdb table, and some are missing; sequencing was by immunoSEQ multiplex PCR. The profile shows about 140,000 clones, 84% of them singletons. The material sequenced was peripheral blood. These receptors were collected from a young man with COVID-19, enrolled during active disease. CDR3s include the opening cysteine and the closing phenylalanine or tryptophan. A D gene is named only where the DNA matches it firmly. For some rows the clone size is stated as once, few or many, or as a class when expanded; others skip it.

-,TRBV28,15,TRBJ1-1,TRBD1,CASPPRGQANTEAFF,TGTGCCAGTCCTCCCCGGGGACAGGCGAACACTGAAGCTTTCTTT
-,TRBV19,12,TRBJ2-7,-,CASSVPPYEQYF,TGTGCCAGTAGTGTCCCTCCCTACGAGCAGTACTTC
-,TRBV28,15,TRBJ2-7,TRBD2,CASSLRTSGRKEQYF,TGTGCCAGCAGTCTTCGGACTAGCGGGAGGAAGGAGCAGTACTTC
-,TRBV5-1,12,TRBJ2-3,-,CASSAGLDTQYF,TGCGCCAGCAGCGCCGGGTTGGATACGCAGTATTTT
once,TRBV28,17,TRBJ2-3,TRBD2,CASRTSGRKRSTDTQYF,TGTGCCAGCAGGACTAGCGGGAGGAAGAGAAGCACAGATACGCAGTATTTT
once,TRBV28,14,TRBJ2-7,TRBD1,CASSFATGPYEQYF,TGTGCCAGCAGTTTCGCGACAGGGCCTTACGAGCAGTACTTC
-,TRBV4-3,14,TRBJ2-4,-,CASSQDGQIGIQYF,TGCGCCAGCAGCCAAGATGGGCAGATAGGCATTCAGTACTTC
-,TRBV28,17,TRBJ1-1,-,CASSYPSGHLKNTEAFF,TGTGCCAGCAGTTACCCCTCTGGACACCTGAAGAACACTGAAGCTTTCTTT
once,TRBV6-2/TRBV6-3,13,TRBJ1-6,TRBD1,CASSDRGGSPLHF,TGTGCCAGCAGTGACAGGGGGGGATCACCCCTCCACTTT
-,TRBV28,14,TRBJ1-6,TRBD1,CASSFGTGNSPLHF,TGTGCCAGCAGTTTCGGGACAGGCAATTCACCCCTCCACTTT
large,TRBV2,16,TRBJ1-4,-,CASRVLLDRLDEKLFF,TGTGCCAGCAGGGTTTTGCTAGACAGGTTGGATGAAAAACTGTTTTTT
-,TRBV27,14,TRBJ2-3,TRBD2,CASSLGGPRDTQYF,TGTGCCAGCAGTTTGGGAGGGCCTAGAGATACGCAGTATTTT
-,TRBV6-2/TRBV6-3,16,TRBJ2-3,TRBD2,CASSYSIGLAADTQYF,TGTGCCAGCAGTTACTCGATTGGGCTAGCGGCAGATACGCAGTATTTT
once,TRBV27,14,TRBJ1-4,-,CASSLRREDEKLFF,TGTGCCAGCAGTTTAAGGAGGGAGGATGAAAAACTGTTTTTT
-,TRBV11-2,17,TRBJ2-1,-,CASSLYTGAVPYNEQFF,TGTGCCAGCAGCTTATACACGGGAGCGGTACCGTACAATGAGCAGTTCTTC
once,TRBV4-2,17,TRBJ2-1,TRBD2,CASSQGIAGTGYNEQFF,TGTGCCAGCAGCCAGGGCATAGCGGGAACGGGATACAATGAGCAGTTCTTC
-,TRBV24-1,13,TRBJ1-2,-,CATSVGGVPGYTF,TGTGCCACCAGTGTCGGAGGGGTTCCTGGCTACACCTTC
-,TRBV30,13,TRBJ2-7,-,CAWSAGQAYEQYF,TGTGCCTGGAGTGCCGGACAAGCCTACGAGCAGTACTTC
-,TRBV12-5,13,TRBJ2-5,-,CASGFEGWGAQYF,TGTGCTAGTGGTTTCGAGGGTTGGGGGGCCCAGTACTTC
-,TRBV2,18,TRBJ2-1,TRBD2,CASSLGLAGLGSYNEQFF,TGTGCCAGCAGCCTGGGACTAGCGGGCCTAGGCTCCTACAATGAGCAGTTCTTC